The 21 T cell receptor beta chains listed next were all sequenced from one sample in a study of cytotoxic CD8 clonotypes in ibrutinib-treated CLL. Here immunoSEQ multiplex PCR was the method, and the copy in TCRdb shows in-frame clones only, minus some. The top ten clones hold approximately 5.4% of a sample with about 76,000 clones, about 86% of them seen once. The sequences come from PBMCs, collected before ibrutinib treatment. These receptors were collected from a human donor with chronic lymphocytic leukemia.

With respect to this clone: The sample has other DNA sequences that encode this CDR3 too. The chain uses TRBV27 and TRBJ1-2; 7 bases are a match to TRBD1. The V segment lost 2 bases and the J segment 7 bases; nucleotides outside the gene matches: 4. The germline V gene has CDR1 MNHEY and CDR2 SMNVEV (reference sequence). The CDR3 loop spans 13 amino acids. This chain's CDR3 is CASSLSQGGGYTF. In DNA form, the CDR3 reads TGTGCCAGCAGTTTAAGCCAGGGGGGTGGCTACACCTTC.

V and J are TRBV5-1 and TRBJ2-1; 11 bases line up with TRBD2. The CDR3 runs 20 residues. The ends lost 3 bases at V and 1 base at J; junction bases unmatched: 15. From germline, CDR1 is SGHRS and CDR2 YFSETQ. Here the CDR3 DNA reads TGCGCCAGCAGCTCGAAACTAGCGGGAGTACCCACCTTTTCCTACAATGAGCAGTTCTTC. Its protein is CASSSKLAGVPTFSYNEQFF.

The rearrangement joins TRBV9 to TRBJ2-2, with D unresolved. Germline lookup yields CDR1 SGDLS and CDR2 YYNGEE. The CDR3 spans 14 residues. The ends were cut back, 4 bases at V and 8 bases at J, with 15 bases in the middle. The CDR3 DNA is TGTGCCAGCAGCCCCAGACCAGCAGAAGGGGAGCTGTTTTTT. As protein: CASSPRPAEGELFF. Supplemented by reference TRBV9 and TRBJ2-2, the full variable domain reads DSGVTQTPKHLITATGQRVTLRCSPRSGDLSVYWYQQSLDQGLQFLIQYYNGEERAKGNILERFSAQQFPDLHSELNLSSLELGDSALYFCASSPRPAEGELFFGEGSRLTVL.

The V and J genes are TRBV29-1 and TRBJ2-4; weak D call: TRBD1 (6 bases). The CDR3 covers 17 residues. V lost 4 bases, J lost 0 bases, and 19 bases lay in between. CDR1 is SQVTM, CDR2 ANQGSEA, per germline. As DNA, the CDR3 is TGCAGCGTTGGAGGAGAGCTGGGGGCCCTAGCCAAAAACATTCAGTACTTC. Translation gives CSVGGELGALAKNIQYF. The full variable domain, with the rest looked up from reference TRBV29-1 and TRBJ2-4, is SAVISQKPSRDICQRGTSLTIQCQVDSQVTMMFWYRQQPGQSLTLIATANQGSEATYESGFVIDKFPISRPNLTFSTLTVSNMSPEDSSIYLCSVGGELGALAKNIQYFGAGTRLSVL.

This clone was observed a few times. This chain links TRBV19 with TRBJ2-7; perhaps TRBD2 as D (6 bases). Germline V gene data show CDR1 as LNHDA and CDR2 as SQIVND (reference sequence). The CDR3 is 14 amino acids. V gave up 7 bases and J gave up 6 bases, with 19 bases separating them. In DNA form, the CDR3 reads TGTGCCAGTACCTACCGGGACGGAGGGTCCGAGCAGTACTTC. This codes for CASTYRDGGSEQYF.

The CDR3 DNA reads as TGTGCCAGCAGCCAATTAACCACCAGGGGGCTCAACACTGAAGCTTTCTTT. It encodes CASSQLTTRGLNTEAFF. This chain connects TRBV5-6 to TRBJ1-1; TRBD1 matches at 8 bases. The CDR3 runs to 17 residues. CDR1 SGHDT and CDR2 YYEEEE come from the germline V gene. The ends lost 4 bases at V and 2 bases at J; junction bases unmatched: 13.

The chain is built from TRBV25-1 and TRBJ2-1; possible D gene TRBD1, 5 bases. Deletions cut 4 bases from V and 4 bases from J, with 11 bases between. Germline assignment: CDR1 MGHDK and CDR2 SYGVNS. The CDR3 runs to 14 residues. CDR3 sequence: CASSATGLYNEQFF. The CDR3 DNA sequence: TGTGCCAGCAGTGCAACAGGCCTATACAATGAGCAGTTCTTC.

The rearrangement uses TRBV7-6 and TRBJ2-2; D is undetermined. Trimming left V 3 bases short and J 4 bases short, with 9 bases between. The CDR3 is 14 residues long. Per germline, CDR1 SGHVS and CDR2 FNYEAQ. CDR3 sequence reads: CASSFGGTTGELFF. For the CDR3, the DNA is TGTGCCAGCAGCTTTGGCGGCACCACCGGGGAGCTGTTTTTT.

The chain uses TRBV6-6 and TRBJ1-4; D remains unclear. The germline V gene has CDR1 MNHNY and CDR2 SVGAGI (reference sequence). V dropped 6 bases and J dropped 5 bases, with 4 bases sitting between them. The CDR3 contains 11 residues. The CDR3 DNA reads TGTGCCAGCAGCCGCAATGAAAAACTGTTTTTT. As protein: CASSRNEKLFF.

V is TRBV27 and J is TRBJ1-1, with 7 bases identical to TRBD1. The V and J ends lost 3 bases and 2 bases, in that order; junction bases with no gene match: 3. This CDR3 contains 14 residues. The germline V gene encodes CDR1 MNHEY and CDR2 SMNVEV (reference sequence). DNA for the CDR3: TGTGCCAGCAGTTTCAGGGGGGCTAACACTGAAGCTTTCTTT. It specifies CASSFRGANTEAFF.

The rearrangement joins TRBV7-9 to TRBJ1-1; 7 bases are shared with TRBD1. The CDR3 length is 15 residues. The germline V gene encodes CDR1 SEHNR and CDR2 FQNEAQ (reference sequence). The trim removed 2 bases at V and 1 base at J, leaving 4 bases unmatched. The CDR3 DNA reads as TGTGCCAGCAGCTTAAGGGGGCGCCGGAACACTGAAGCTTTCTTT. Translating it yields CASSLRGRRNTEAFF.

The chain is built from TRBV6-5 and TRBJ2-2; D is possibly TRBD2 (6 bases). Trimming took 8 bases from V and 2 from J, leaving 12 bases between them. The V gene's germline CDR1 is MNHEY and CDR2 SVGAGI. This CDR3 spans 14 amino acids. In DNA, the CDR3 is TGTGCCAGCTCACGGGGGATTAACACCGGGGAGCTGTTTTTT. Protein: CASSRGINTGELFF.

The J gene is TRBJ2-1, the V gene TRBV11-2, with a possible D match to TRBD2 (7 bases). V gave up 2 bases and J gave up 7 bases, with 15 bases separating them. The CDR3 sequence is 15 residues long. Germline V gives CDR1 SGHAT, CDR2 FQNNGV. The CDR3 coding sequence is TGTGCCAGCAGCTTACACCCAGGGGAGGGGAATGAGCAGTTCTTC. Its translation: CASSLHPGEGNEQFF. Full variable domain (rest looked up from reference TRBV11-2 and TRBJ2-1): EAGVAQSPRYKIIEKRQSVAFWCNPISGHATLYWYQQILGQGPKLLIQFQNNGVVDDSQLPKDRFSAERLKGVDSTLKIQPAKLEDSAVYLCASSLHPGEGNEQFFGPGTRLTVL.

The V and J genes are TRBV5-6 and TRBJ2-1, with 11 bases matching TRBD2. Germline CDR1 and CDR2: SGHDT and YYEEEE. There are 17 residues in the CDR3. The trim removed 7 bases at V and 7 bases at J, leaving 16 bases unmatched. The CDR3: CASQRPGLAAHKNEQFF. In nucleotides, the CDR3 is TGTGCCAGCCAGCGACCGGGACTAGCGGCTCATAAAAATGAGCAGTTCTTC.

The genes are TRBV30 and TRBJ2-4; D may be TRBD2 (6 bases). The CDR3 is made up of 19 amino acids. CDR1 is GTSNPN and CDR2 is SVGIG in the germline V gene (reference sequence). Trimming removed 0 bases from V and 0 bases from J, with 21 bases in between. The CDR3 DNA reads as TGTGCCTGGAGTGTGAGGCGTAGAACGGGAGATCTAGCCAAAAACATTCAGTACTTC. This sequence encodes CAWSVRRRTGDLAKNIQYF.

The chain recombines TRBV5-1 with TRBJ2-1, with 9 bases lining up with TRBD2. This CDR3 region has 15 residues. CDR1 and CDR2 (germline): SGHRS, YFSETQ. V dropped 4 bases and J dropped 6; count of bases not matched to a gene: 8. The CDR3: CASSTTSGDFNEQFF. The CDR3 nucleotides read TGCGCCAGCAGCACGACTAGCGGAGACTTCAATGAGCAGTTCTTC.

The rearrangement links TRBV7-2 to TRBJ2-6; tentatively, D is TRBD2 (5 bases). CDR3 length: 14 residues. The germline V and J ends were trimmed by 5 bases and 1 base, with 6 bases remaining between them. CDR1 is SGHTA and CDR2 is FQGNSA in the germline V gene. DNA of the CDR3: TGTGCCAGCAGCCGGGGATCTGGGGCCAACGTCCTGACTTTC. Its translation: CASSRGSGANVLTF. Looking up the rest from reference TRBV7-2 and TRBJ2-6 gives the full variable domain: GAGVSQSPSNKVTEKGKDVELRCDPISGHTALYWYRQSLGQGLEFLIYFQGNSAPDKSGLPSDRFSAERTGGSVSTLTIQRTQQEDSAVYLCASSRGSGANVLTFGAGSRLTVL.

This clone occurred once. The chain couples TRBV5-4 to TRBJ1-2; a weak D match, TRBD1 (5 bases). Germline V lookup: CDR1 SGHNT, CDR2 YYREEE (reference sequence). CDR3 length: 13 residues. Trimming removed 1 base from V and 4 bases from J, with 8 bases in between. The chain's CDR3 is CASSLSGGYGYTF. For the CDR3, the DNA is TGTGCCAGCAGCTTGTCCGGGGGCTATGGCTACACCTTC.

The chain is built from TRBV7-6 and TRBJ1-5; no reliable D call. Trimming stripped 2 bases from V and 5 bases from J, with 7 bases between. The CDR3 covers 13 residues. Germline CDR1 is SGHVS and CDR2 is FNYEAQ. The CDR3 sequence is CASSLSEDQPQHF. DNA for the CDR3: TGTGCCAGCAGCTTATCAGAGGATCAGCCCCAGCATTTT.

The chain couples TRBV7-6 to TRBJ2-7; the match to TRBD2 covers 8 bases. V lost 4 bases, J lost 6 bases, and 11 bases stayed unmatched. Germline V gene lookup returns CDR1 SGHVS and CDR2 FNYEAQ. This CDR3 has 15 amino acids. CDR3 protein: CASSSGLADRGEQYF. The CDR3 DNA sequence: TGTGCCAGCAGCTCTGGACTAGCTGATCGGGGCGAGCAGTACTTC.

V and J are TRBV29-1 and TRBJ1-1, with D hard to call. Germline V gives CDR1 SQVTM, CDR2 ANQGSEA. This CDR3 has 13 residues. The ends were cut back, 7 bases at V and 0 bases at J, with 12 bases in the middle. This CDR3 reads CSAQRNMNTEAFF. CDR3 coding DNA: TGCAGCGCTCAGAGAAACATGAACACTGAAGCTTTCTTT.